This passage covers 8 T cell receptor beta chains from one sample sequenced in a study of early T cells in non-severe SARS-CoV-2 infection. TCRdb itself ran the 5' RACE reads through MiXCR, one entry per CDR3 protein. The sample lists more than 65,000 distinct CDR3 sequences, less than 15% seen once, with 4.5% to 5.5% in the top ten. Sequencing was carried out using whole blood. The receptors shown here come from an adult who was a healthcare worker with PCR-confirmed SARS-CoV-2 infection or an uninfected control (not recorded which).

This clonotype appeared many times. V usage is TRBV5-4 and J usage is TRBJ2-2, with D perhaps given as TRBD1 or TRBD2 (5 bases each). The CDR3 has 16 residues. Germline CDR1 and CDR2: SGHNT and YYREEE (reference sequence). V shed 4 bases and J shed 4 bases, with 17 bases lying between them. The CDR3 region is CASSPRAGTSTGELFF. The DNA for the CDR3 is TGTGCCAGCAGCCCCAGGGCTGGGACCTCCACCGGGGAGCTGTTTTTT.

This clonotype was found a few times. This chain links TRBV7-9 with TRBJ2-7; D is tentatively TRBD1 or TRBD2 (5 bases each). The V end was cut by 5 bases, the J end by 5 bases, with 19 bases between. The length of the CDR3 is 15 residues. Germline CDR1 reads SEHNR; CDR2 reads FQNEAQ (reference sequence). In nucleotides, the CDR3 is TGTGCCAGCAGCCCAGAGGGGCTAACCGGCAACGAGCAGTACTTC. Translating it yields CASSPEGLTGNEQYF.

This clonotype was counted only a few times. The chain couples TRBV29-1 to TRBJ2-2; TRBD2 matches at 12 bases. This CDR3 is 16 amino acids long. V gave up 6 bases and J gave up 0 bases; unmatched junction bases: 5. Germline CDR1 is SQVTM and CDR2 is ANQGSEA. DNA for the CDR3: TGCAGCGTCCTCCGGACTAGCGGGACGAACACCGGGGAGCTGTTTTTT. It encodes CSVLRTSGTNTGELFF.

This clonotype was observed many times. The chain employs TRBV20-1 and TRBJ1-6; tentative D call: TRBD1 (6 bases). Trimming took off 2 bases at V and 11 bases at J, with 19 bases between the two ends. The V gene's germline CDR1 is DFQATT and CDR2 SNEGSKA (reference sequence). The CDR3 is made up of 15 amino acids. CDR3: CSARTDGSWGPPLHF. CDR3 bases: TGCAGTGCTAGAACGGACGGCTCTTGGGGGCCACCCCTCCACTTT.

The genes are TRBV20-1 and TRBJ2-3, with 13 bases matching TRBD2. V gave up 5 bases and J gave up 4 bases; unmatched junction bases: 6. The CDR3 totals 15 residues. Germline CDR1 DFQATT, CDR2 SNEGSKA (reference sequence). CDR3 amino acids: CSALRTSGGSDTQYF. CDR3 bases: TGCAGTGCTCTGCGGACTAGCGGGGGATCAGATACGCAGTATTTT.

V gene TRBV4-1 combines with J gene TRBJ2-1, with D perhaps TRBD1 (5 bases). From germline, CDR1 is MGHRA and CDR2 YSYEKL. V lost 0 bases and J 4 bases, leaving 16 bases between the germline ends. The CDR3 consists of 17 residues. CDR3 sequence reads: CASSQDESSAGYNEQFF. In DNA form, the CDR3 reads TGCGCCAGCAGCCAAGATGAATCCAGCGCAGGGTACAATGAGCAGTTCTTC.

This clonotype was picked up a small number of times. The V gene is TRBV5-1, the J gene TRBJ2-1; D perhaps matches TRBD2 (6 bases). There are 16 residues in the CDR3. Trimming removed 1 base at V and 4 bases at J, with 15 bases between. Germline V gene data show CDR1 as SGHRS and CDR2 as YFSETQ. CDR3 loop: CASSLSLGLQYNEQFF. The CDR3 DNA reads TGCGCCAGCAGCTTGTCCCTCGGACTACAATACAATGAGCAGTTCTTC. The variable domain in full, completed from reference TRBV5-1 and TRBJ2-1, reads KAGVTQTPRYLIKTRGQQVTLSCSPISGHRSVSWYQQTPGQGLQFLFEYFSETQRNKGNFPGRFSGRQFSNSRSEMNVSTLELGDSALYLCASSLSLGLQYNEQFFGPGTRLTVL.

This clonotype was counted ten times or more. V and J are TRBV5-1 and TRBJ2-7; the D is unclear. V was trimmed by 5 bases and J by 2 bases, leaving 11 bases between them. Per germline, CDR1 SGHRS and CDR2 YFSETQ. The CDR3 has 13 amino acids. CDR3 sequence (DNA): TGCGCCAGCAGTGCCGACGGAGCCTACGAGCAGTACTTC. It encodes CASSADGAYEQYF.